A single sample is the source of the 7 T cell receptor beta chains below, sequenced in a study of cytotoxic CD8 clonotypes in ibrutinib-treated CLL. Here immunoSEQ multiplex PCR was the method, and the copy in TCRdb shows in-frame clones only, minus some. Here the sample spans fewer than 100,000 clones, 85% to 90% being singletons. The specimen was PBMCs, collected before ibrutinib treatment. Every receptor here comes from a human donor with chronic lymphocytic leukemia.

The J gene is TRBJ2-5, the V gene TRBV7-2, with 11 bases fitting TRBD2. Germline CDR1 SGHTA, CDR2 FQGNSA. This CDR3 comprises 16 residues. Trimming cost V 1 base and J 5 bases; bases outside gene matches: 6. The chain's CDR3 is CASSLGTSGSRETQYF. DNA for the CDR3: TGTGCCAGCAGCTTAGGCACTAGCGGGAGCAGGGAGACCCAGTACTTC. Combining the CDR3 with reference TRBV7-2 and TRBJ2-5 gives the whole variable domain GAGVSQSPSNKVTEKGKDVELRCDPISGHTALYWYRQSLGQGLEFLIYFQGNSAPDKSGLPSDRFSAERTGGSVSTLTIQRTQQEDSAVYLCASSLGTSGSRETQYFGPGTRLLVL.

The chain has TRBV7-3 and TRBJ1-1; 7 bases match TRBD1. The CDR3 is 13 residues long. Unmatched junction bases numbered 11, after V lost 5 bases and J lost 11 bases. Germline CDR1 SGHTA, CDR2 FQGTGA. This CDR3 reads CASSPKQGREAFF. The CDR3 coding sequence is TGTGCCAGCAGCCCTAAACAGGGGAGAGAGGCTTTCTTT.

The chain combines TRBV28 with TRBJ1-5; TRBD1 matches 7 bases. CDR3 length: 14 residues. V lost 7 bases to trimming and J lost 5 bases; unmatched junction nucleotides: 8. Germline values: CDR1 MDHEN, CDR2 SYDVKM. The chain's CDR3 is CASIATGWDQPQHF. Here the CDR3 DNA reads TGTGCCAGCATCGCGACAGGGTGGGATCAGCCCCAGCATTTT. Complete variable domain (other parts from reference TRBV28 and TRBJ1-5): DVKVTQSSRYLVKRTGEKVFLECVQDMDHENMFWYRQDPGLGLRLIYFSYDVKMKEKGDIPEGYSVSREKKERFSLILESASTNQTSMYLCASIATGWDQPQHFGDGTRLSIL.

The genes are TRBV30 and TRBJ1-1; tentative D call: TRBD1 (5 bases). Trimming left V 0 bases short and J 1 base short, with 9 bases between. CDR3 length equals 14 residues. Per the germline V gene, CDR1 is GTSNPN and CDR2 is SVGIG (reference sequence). CDR3 region: CAWSVGTANTEAFF. The CDR3 nucleotides are TGTGCCTGGAGTGTAGGGACGGCGAACACTGAAGCTTTCTTT.

The chain carries TRBV6-5 and TRBJ2-5, with 8 bases identical to TRBD2. V lost 6 bases and J lost 5; bases outside the gene matches: 8. This CDR3 comprises 14 residues. The germline V gene encodes CDR1 MNHEY and CDR2 SVGAGI. This CDR3 is CASSPGLGMETQYF. The CDR3 DNA sequence: TGTGCCAGCAGCCCGGGACTAGGGATGGAGACCCAGTACTTC.

The chain recombines TRBV29-1 with TRBJ1-1; no clear D. The V end was cut by 3 bases, the J end by 3 bases, with 14 bases between. Looked up from germline, CDR1 is SQVTM and CDR2 is ANQGSEA. This CDR3 is built from 14 residues. CDR3 DNA: TGCAGCGTTGATTTCGGCCCCCAGCACACTGAAGCTTTCTTT. Its protein is CSVDFGPQHTEAFF. The variable domain in full, with the rest retrieved from reference TRBV29-1 and TRBJ1-1, is SAVISQKPSRDICQRGTSLTIQCQVDSQVTMMFWYRQQPGQSLTLIATANQGSEATYESGFVIDKFPISRPNLTFSTLTVSNMSPEDSSIYLCSVDFGPQHTEAFFGQGTRLTVV.

The chain has TRBV4-1 and TRBJ1-1; TRBD1 is a possible D gene (5 bases). The germline V gene has CDR1 MGHRA and CDR2 YSYEKL. Trimming removed 0 bases at V and 10 bases at J, with 15 bases between. The CDR3 length is 14 residues. CDR3 coding DNA: TGCGCCAGCAGCCAAGATATCGGGGGGATCGGAGCTTTCTTT. This codes for CASSQDIGGIGAFF.